This T cell receptor (beta chain) came from a study of post-analysis software for immune sequencing data. Across the study: The disease courses spanned relapsing-remitting, secondary progressive and progressive-relapsing forms of multiple sclerosis. The study, taken as a whole, reports: Strong co-clustering by F measure was seen for same-batch samples. With TRBV5-6, TRBV5-1 and TRBV20-1 included, 5 or 6 TRBV segments were more frequent in patients than in controls.

This clonotype was seen many times. Its antigen is unknown. Researchers reported that TCR beta cDNA libraries carried unique molecular identifiers. With roughly 1 to 11 million T cells as the source, roughly 500,000 cDNA molecules resulted. One entry per CDR3 protein, called by TCRdb with MiXCR from the PCR reads. The table records over 150,000 distinct CDR3 sequences, 30% of them present only once. Trimming shortened V by 0 bases and J by 10 bases, and 7 bases separated the two germline ends. The CDR3 is 11 residues long. Germline CDR1 DFQATT, CDR2 SNEGSKA (reference sequence). The sample comprised blood. V usage is TRBV20-1 and J usage is TRBJ2-1, with unresolved D. The clonotype originates from a girl aged 10 to 17 with multiple sclerosis. This CDR3 is CSAREAGEQFF. In nucleotides, the CDR3 is TGCAGTGCTAGAGAGGCCGGCGAGCAGTTCTTC.